The rows below give T cell receptor beta chains drawn from one sample of a study of blood T cell repertoires in COVID-19. Repertoires were generated with immunoSEQ multiplex PCR, while TCRdb's copy carries only in-frame clones and drops some. The repertoire holds 75,000 to 90,000 clones, with 75% to 90% as singletons. Sequenced material: peripheral blood. The source is a human donor in a cohort sampled during active COVID-19. CDR3s include the opening cysteine and the closing phenylalanine or tryptophan. D genes are given only for firm matches. Clone size is not always given. Where it is, it says once, few, many or a class for expanded clones.

CDR3aa	CDR3nt	j_gene	v_gene	len	d_gene	abundance
CASSVATGCNNQPQHF	TGTGCCAGCAGCGTAGCAACAGGGTGTAACAATCAGCCCCAGCATTTT	TRBJ1-5	TRBV9	16	.	once
CAWSDGSTSTEAFF	TGTGCCTGGAGTGACGGGAGTACTAGCACTGAAGCTTTCTTT	TRBJ1-1	TRBV30	14	.	.
CASSSDPGQGTEAFF	TGCGCCAGCAGCTCAGATCCGGGACAGGGGACTGAAGCTTTCTTT	TRBJ1-1	TRBV5-1	15	TRBD1	.
CANGDRGDTIYF	TGTGCCAATGGGGACAGGGGCGACACCATATATTTT	TRBJ1-3	TRBV3-1/TRBV3-2	12	TRBD1	.
CASSLATVNSPLHF	TGTGCCAGCAGCTTGGCCACAGTTAATTCACCCCTCCACTTT	TRBJ1-6	TRBV5-4	14	.	.
CASRGTGTGETQYF	TGCGCCAGCAGGGGGACAGGGACGGGAGAGACCCAGTACTTC	TRBJ2-5	TRBV10-2	14	TRBD1	.
CASSVRTGAFSGNTIYF	TGTGCCAGCAGCGTAAGGACAGGGGCCTTCTCTGGAAACACCATATATTTT	TRBJ1-3	TRBV9	17	TRBD1	.
CACHPGGANTGELFF	TGTGCCTGCCACCCGGGGGGAGCGAACACCGGGGAGCTGTTTTTT	TRBJ2-2	TRBV30	15	TRBD2	.
CSVEGRERPYEQYF	TGCAGCGTTGAAGGGCGGGAGAGGCCCTACGAGCAGTACTTC	TRBJ2-7	TRBV29-1	14	TRBD2	.
CASSPRTGENSPLHF	TGTGCCAGCAGTCCACGAACCGGGGAAAATTCACCCCTCCACTTT	TRBJ1-6	TRBV7-8	15	.	.
CSVELQGGGKLFF	TGCAGCGTTGAATTACAGGGAGGGGGAAAACTGTTTTTT	TRBJ1-4	TRBV29-1	13	.	.
CASSRDSLNEQFF	TGTGCTAGCAGCCGGGACAGCCTCAATGAGCAGTTCTTC	TRBJ2-1	TRBV7-7	13	TRBD1	.
CASSQQGVGGYTF	TGTGCCAGCAGCCAGCAGGGGGTCGGTGGCTACACCTTC	TRBJ1-2	TRBV3-1/TRBV3-2	13	TRBD1	.
CASSLGPKGATNTEAFF	TGTGCCAGCAGCTTAGGTCCGAAGGGGGCGACGAACACTGAAGCTTTCTTT	TRBJ1-1	TRBV7-2	17	TRBD1	few
CAISAGGPYNEQFF	TGTGCCATCTCAGCGGGAGGGCCTTACAATGAGCAGTTCTTC	TRBJ2-1	TRBV6-5	14	TRBD2	.
CASSMLQVPTDTQYF	TGTGCCAGTAGTATGCTACAGGTTCCGACAGATACGCAGTATTTT	TRBJ2-3	TRBV19	15	.	.
CASSTLIRTRHPSEYNEQFF	TGTGCCAGCAGTACCCTGATTAGGACAAGGCACCCCTCAGAGTACAATGAGCAGTTCTTC	TRBJ2-1	TRBV21-1	20	.	.
CASSGDFTEAFF	TGTGCCAGCAGCGGGGACTTCACTGAAGCTTTCTTT	TRBJ1-1	TRBV11-2	12	.	.
CASSLESSSTDTQYF	TGCGCCAGCAGCTTGGAATCCAGTAGCACAGATACGCAGTATTTT	TRBJ2-3	TRBV5-1	15	.	.
CASSGATGSYEQYF	TGTGCCAGCAGTGGCGCCACAGGATCCTACGAGCAGTACTTC	TRBJ2-7	TRBV28	14	.	.
CASSIQQGRAFF	TGTGCCAGTAGTATCCAACAGGGGAGAGCTTTCTTT	TRBJ1-1	TRBV19	12	TRBD1	.
CAWSRSNTEAFF	TGTGCCTGGAGTCGGAGTAACACTGAAGCTTTCTTT	TRBJ1-1	TRBV30	12	.	.
CASTRAGGNYEQYF	TGCGCCAGCACCAGAGCAGGGGGCAATTACGAGCAGTACTTC	TRBJ2-7	TRBV5-1	14	TRBD1	.
CASSERQSNTGELFF	TGTGCCAGCAGTGAACGCCAGTCGAACACCGGGGAGCTGTTTTTT	TRBJ2-2	TRBV2	15	.	.